The entry below describes one T cell receptor beta chain. Its antigen is as yet unknown. 5'RACE template switching built TCR beta cDNA with unique molecular identifiers. Reanalyzing the 5' RACE reads, TCRdb keeps one entry per CDR3 protein, without DNA. Its listing shows more than 250,000 distinct CDR3 sequences. The CDR3 sequence is 14 residues long. Germline V CDR1 and CDR2: LGHDT, YNNKEL (reference sequence). The sample is drawn from a study of T cells expressing NK-cell markers. Study-level background: The study drew TCR beta repertoires from sorted CD3+CD56+NKG2C+, CD3+CD56+NKG2C- and CD3+CD56-NKG2C+ T cells. Just one sequenced donor of eight was HCMV-seronegative, while seven were seropositive.

Study-level points and caveats: More than 5 donors showed dominant NKG2C+ clonotypes comprising roughly 1.0-7.0% of their CD8+ T cells.

This clonotype originated in a man younger than 35 in good health. V gene TRBV3-1 combines with J gene TRBJ2-1; the D call of TRBD1 rests on TCRdb alone, since no DNA is present to check it. Sequenced input: blood T cells: a sorted CD56 or NKG2C T cell subset, CD4+ or CD8+ T cells, or bulk PBMC T cells (not recorded which). Here the CDR3 reads CASSAGTGSNEQFF.